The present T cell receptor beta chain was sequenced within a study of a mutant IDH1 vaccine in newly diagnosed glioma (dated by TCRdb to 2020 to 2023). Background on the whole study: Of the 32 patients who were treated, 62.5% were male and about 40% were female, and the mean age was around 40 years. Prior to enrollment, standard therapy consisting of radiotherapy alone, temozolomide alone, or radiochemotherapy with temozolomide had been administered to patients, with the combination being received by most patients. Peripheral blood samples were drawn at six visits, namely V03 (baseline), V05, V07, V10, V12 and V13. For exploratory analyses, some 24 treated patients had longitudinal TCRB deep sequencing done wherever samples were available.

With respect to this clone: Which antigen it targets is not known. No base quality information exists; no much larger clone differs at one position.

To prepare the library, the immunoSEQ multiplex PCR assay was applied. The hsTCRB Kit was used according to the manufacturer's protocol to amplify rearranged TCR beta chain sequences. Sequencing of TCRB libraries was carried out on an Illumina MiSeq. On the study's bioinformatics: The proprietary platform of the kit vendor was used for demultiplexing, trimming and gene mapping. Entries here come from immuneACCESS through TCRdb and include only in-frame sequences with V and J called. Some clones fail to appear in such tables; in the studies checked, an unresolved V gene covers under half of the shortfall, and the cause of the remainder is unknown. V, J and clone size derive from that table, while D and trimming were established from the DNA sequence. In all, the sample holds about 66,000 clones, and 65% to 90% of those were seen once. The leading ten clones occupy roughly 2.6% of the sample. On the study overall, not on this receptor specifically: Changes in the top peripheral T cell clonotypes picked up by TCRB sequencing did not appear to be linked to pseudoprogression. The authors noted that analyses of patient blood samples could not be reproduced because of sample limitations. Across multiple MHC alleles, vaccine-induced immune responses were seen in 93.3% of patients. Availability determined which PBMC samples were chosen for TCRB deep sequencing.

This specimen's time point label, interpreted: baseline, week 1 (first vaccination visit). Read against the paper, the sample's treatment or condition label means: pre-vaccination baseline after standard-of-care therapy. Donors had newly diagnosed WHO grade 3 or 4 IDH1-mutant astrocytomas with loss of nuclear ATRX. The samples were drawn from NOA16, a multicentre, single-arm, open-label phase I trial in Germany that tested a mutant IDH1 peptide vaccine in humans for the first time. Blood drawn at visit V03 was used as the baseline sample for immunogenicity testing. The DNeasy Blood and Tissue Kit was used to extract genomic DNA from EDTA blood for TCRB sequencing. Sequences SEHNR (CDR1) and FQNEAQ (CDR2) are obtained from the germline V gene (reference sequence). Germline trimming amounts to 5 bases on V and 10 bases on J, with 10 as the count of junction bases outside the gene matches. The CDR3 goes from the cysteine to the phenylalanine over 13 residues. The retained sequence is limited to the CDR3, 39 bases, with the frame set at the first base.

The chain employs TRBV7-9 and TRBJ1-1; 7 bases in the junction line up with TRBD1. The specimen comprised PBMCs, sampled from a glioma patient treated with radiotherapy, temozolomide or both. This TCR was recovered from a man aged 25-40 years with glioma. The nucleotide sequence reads TGTGCCAGCAGCACAGACAGGGAATCCGCAGCTTTCTTT. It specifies CASSTDRESAAFF.